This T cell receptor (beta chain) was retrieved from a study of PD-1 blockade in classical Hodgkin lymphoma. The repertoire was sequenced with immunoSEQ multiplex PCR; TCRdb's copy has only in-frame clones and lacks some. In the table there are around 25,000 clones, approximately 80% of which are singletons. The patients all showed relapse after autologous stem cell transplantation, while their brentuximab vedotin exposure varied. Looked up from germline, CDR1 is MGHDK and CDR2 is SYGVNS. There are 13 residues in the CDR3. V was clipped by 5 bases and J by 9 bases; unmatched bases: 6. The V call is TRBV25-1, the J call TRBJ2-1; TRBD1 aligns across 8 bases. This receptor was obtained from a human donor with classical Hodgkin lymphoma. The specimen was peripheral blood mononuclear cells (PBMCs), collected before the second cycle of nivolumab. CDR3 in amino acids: CASSTSDRGEQFF. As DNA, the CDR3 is TGTGCCAGCAGTACGTCTGACAGGGGTGAGCAGTTCTTC.